A selection of T cell receptor beta chains follows, all from one sample in a study of CD8 T cells in ankylosing spondylitis. TCRdb fed the 5' RACE reads into MiXCR, producing one record per CDR3 protein. The data contain more than 500,000 distinct CDR3 sequences, approximately 5% of them seen just once; the ten biggest clones take up under 4.5%. Material: blood, either unsorted or a sorted T cell fraction (not recorded which). The receptors come from a male donor with ankylosing spondylitis. CDR3s include the opening cysteine and the closing phenylalanine or tryptophan. Each record gives: clone size, V gene, D gene, J gene, CDR3 protein, CDR3 DNA. The D gene is left open where the match is weak. A row's size may be missing; if present it is once, few, many or a size class.

NA	TRBV7-6	NA	TRBJ2-2	CASSLVGGRLNTGELFF	TGTGCCAGCAGCTTAGTAGGGGGACGGCTGAACACCGGGGAGCTGTTTTTT
few	TRBV14	NA	TRBJ1-2	CASSPRWQANYGYTF	TGTGCCAGCAGCCCTCGGTGGCAGGCCAACTATGGCTACACCTTC
NA	TRBV6-2/TRBV6-3	NA	TRBJ1-6	CASSFTARGRSSYNSPLHF	TGTGCCAGCAGTTTCACAGCGCGGGGACGCAGCTCCTATAATTCACCCCTCCACTTT
many	TRBV5-1	NA	TRBJ1-4	CASSLLPGGANEKLFF	TGCGCCAGCAGCTTGCTCCCGGGGGGGGCTAATGAAAAACTGTTTTTT
many	TRBV27	NA	TRBJ2-3	CASSKLPTDTQYF	TGTGCCAGCAGTAAACTTCCCACAGATACGCAGTATTTT
many	TRBV27	TRBD2	TRBJ2-1	CASSLPAGGLNEQFF	TGTGCCAGCAGTTTACCAGCGGGGGGGCTGAATGAGCAGTTCTTC
many	TRBV6-2/TRBV6-3	NA	TRBJ2-1	CASTPRSGLINEQFF	TGTGCCAGCACTCCGCGGTCGGGTCTTATCAATGAGCAGTTCTTC
many	TRBV27	NA	TRBJ2-7	CASSLYDTSYEQYF	TGTGCCAGCAGTTTATACGACACATCCTACGAGCAGTACTTC
many	TRBV7-9	NA	TRBJ2-1	CASSSEVAESSYNEQFF	TGTGCCAGCAGCTCGGAGGTAGCGGAAAGCTCCTACAATGAGCAGTTCTTC
many	TRBV27	NA	TRBJ2-5	CASSSDQTGVLETQYF	TGTGCCAGCAGTTCGGATCAGACAGGCGTCCTGGAGACCCAGTACTTC
many	TRBV20-1	TRBD1	TRBJ1-2	CSARGDRGRLYGYTF	TGCAGTGCTAGAGGAGACAGGGGGCGGCTCTATGGCTACACCTTC
many	TRBV20-1	NA	TRBJ2-2	CSARFRPNTGELFF	TGCAGTGCTAGATTCCGGCCGAACACCGGGGAGCTGTTTTTT
NA	TRBV4-1	NA	TRBJ2-5	CASSQFTGLQETQYF	TGCGCCAGCAGCCAGTTTACAGGGCTTCAAGAGACCCAGTACTTC
many	TRBV27	NA	TRBJ2-7	CASSMEGETYEQYF	TGTGCCAGCAGTATGGAGGGGGAGACCTACGAGCAGTACTTC
many	TRBV5-1	TRBD2	TRBJ2-3	CASSLGLAGSTDTQYF	TGTGCCAGCAGCCTGGGACTAGCGGGGAGCACAGATACGCAGTATTTT
many	TRBV7-8	TRBD1	TRBJ1-4	CASSSGQAYEKLFF	TGTGCCAGCAGCTCGGGACAGGCCTATGAAAAACTGTTTTTT
many	TRBV6-1	NA	TRBJ1-1	CAINLQGMNTEAFF	TGTGCCATCAACTTACAGGGAATGAACACTGAAGCTTTCTTT
many	TRBV7-9	TRBD2	TRBJ2-7	CASSLSRLAGVGEQYF	TGTGCCAGCAGCTTATCAAGACTAGCGGGAGTGGGGGAGCAGTACTTC
many	TRBV2	TRBD1	TRBJ1-1	CASSDLYRGTEAFF	TGTGCCAGCAGTGACCTTTACAGGGGGACTGAAGCTTTCTTT
few	TRBV28	NA	TRBJ2-4	CASSFRQRNIQYF	TGTGCCAGCAGTTTTAGGCAGAGGAACATTCAGTACTTC
many	TRBV5-1	NA	TRBJ2-2	CASSLRSGGILDTGELFF	TGCGCCAGCAGCTTGAGGTCGGGGGGCATCCTCGACACCGGGGAGCTGTTTTTT
many	TRBV9	NA	TRBJ2-2	CASSRGSGELFF	TGTGCCAGCAGCCGGGGCAGCGGGGAGCTGTTTTTT
NA	TRBV7-3	NA	TRBJ2-1	CASSPYGGAEQFF	TGTGCCAGCAGCCCCTATGGGGGTGCTGAGCAGTTCTTC
many	TRBV5-1	TRBD2	TRBJ2-7	CASSVGLAGYYEQYF	TGCGCCAGCAGCGTGGGACTAGCGGGGTACTACGAGCAGTACTTC
many	TRBV7-3	NA	TRBJ2-5	CASSLTGSETQYF	TGTGCCAGCAGCTTAACTGGCAGTGAGACCCAGTACTTC
many	TRBV4-3	NA	TRBJ2-1	CASSPPSNQQFF	TGCGCCAGCAGCCCCCCTTCTAATCAGCAGTTCTTC
NA	TRBV14	NA	TRBJ2-1	CASSQDPPRRAMNEQFF	TGTGCCAGCAGCCAAGATCCCCCCCGGAGGGCTATGAATGAGCAGTTCTTC
many	TRBV7-8	NA	TRBJ2-7	CASSLDRYYEQYF	TGTGCCAGCAGCTTAGATCGCTACTACGAGCAGTACTTC
many	TRBV4-2	NA	TRBJ2-3	CASSQDVTGASDTQYF	TGTGCCAGCAGCCAAGATGTCACGGGAGCGTCAGATACGCAGTATTTT
many	TRBV20-1	NA	TRBJ2-1	CSARRRGEQFF	TGCAGTGCTAGGAGGCGAGGTGAGCAGTTCTTC